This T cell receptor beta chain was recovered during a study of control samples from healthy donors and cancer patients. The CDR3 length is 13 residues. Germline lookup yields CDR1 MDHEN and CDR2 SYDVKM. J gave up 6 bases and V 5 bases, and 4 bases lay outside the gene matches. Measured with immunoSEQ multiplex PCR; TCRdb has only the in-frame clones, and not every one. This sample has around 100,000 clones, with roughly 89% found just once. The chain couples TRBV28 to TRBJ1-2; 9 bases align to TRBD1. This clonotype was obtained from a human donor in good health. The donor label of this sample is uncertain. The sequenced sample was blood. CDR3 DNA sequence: TGTGCCAGCAGTCTACAGGGGGCTGATGGCTACACCTTC. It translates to CASSLQGADGYTF.